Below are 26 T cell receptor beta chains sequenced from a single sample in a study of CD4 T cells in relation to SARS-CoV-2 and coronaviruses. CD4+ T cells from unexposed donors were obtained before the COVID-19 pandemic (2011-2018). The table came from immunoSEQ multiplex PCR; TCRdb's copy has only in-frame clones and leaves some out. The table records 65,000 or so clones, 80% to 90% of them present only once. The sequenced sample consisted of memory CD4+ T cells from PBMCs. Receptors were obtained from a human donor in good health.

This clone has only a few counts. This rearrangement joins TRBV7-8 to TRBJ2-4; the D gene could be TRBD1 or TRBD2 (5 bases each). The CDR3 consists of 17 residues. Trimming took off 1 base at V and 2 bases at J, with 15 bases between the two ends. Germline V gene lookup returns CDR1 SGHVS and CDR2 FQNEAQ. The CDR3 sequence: CASSLGNRRDPKNIQYF. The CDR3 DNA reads TGTGCCAGCAGCTTAGGGAATCGACGGGACCCCAAAAACATTCAGTACTTC.

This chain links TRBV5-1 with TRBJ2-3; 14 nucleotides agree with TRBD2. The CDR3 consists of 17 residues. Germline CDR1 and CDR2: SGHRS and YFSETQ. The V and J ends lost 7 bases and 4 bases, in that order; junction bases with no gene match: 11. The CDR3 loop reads CASATGLAGGSADTQYF. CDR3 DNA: TGCGCCAGCGCCACTGGACTAGCGGGAGGAAGCGCAGATACGCAGTATTTT.

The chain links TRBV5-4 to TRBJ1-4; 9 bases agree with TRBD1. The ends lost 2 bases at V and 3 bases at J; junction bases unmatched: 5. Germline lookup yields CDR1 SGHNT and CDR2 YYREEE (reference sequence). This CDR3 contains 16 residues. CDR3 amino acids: CASSFQTGGSNEKLFF. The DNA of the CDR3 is TGTGCCAGCAGCTTCCAGACAGGGGGGTCTAATGAAAAACTGTTTTTT.

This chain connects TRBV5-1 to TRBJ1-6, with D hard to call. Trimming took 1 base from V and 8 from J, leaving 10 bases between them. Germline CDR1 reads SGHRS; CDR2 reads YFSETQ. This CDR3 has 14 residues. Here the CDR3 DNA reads TGCGCCAGCAGCTTGCGAGGTAGGGATTCACCCCTCCACTTT. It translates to CASSLRGRDSPLHF.

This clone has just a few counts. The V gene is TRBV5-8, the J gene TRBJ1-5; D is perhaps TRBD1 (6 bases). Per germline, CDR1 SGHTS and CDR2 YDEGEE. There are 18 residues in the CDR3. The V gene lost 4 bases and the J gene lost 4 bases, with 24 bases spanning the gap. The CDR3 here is CASSLRESADRTNQPQHF. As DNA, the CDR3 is TGTGCCAGCAGCCTTAGAGAGAGCGCCGACAGGACGAATCAGCCCCAGCATTTT.

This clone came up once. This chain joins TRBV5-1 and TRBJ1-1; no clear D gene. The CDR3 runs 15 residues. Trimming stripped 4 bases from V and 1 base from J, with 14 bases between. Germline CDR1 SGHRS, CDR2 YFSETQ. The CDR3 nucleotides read TGCGCCAGCAGCCCCTCCCTTGCGGCGAACACTGAAGCTTTCTTT. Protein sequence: CASSPSLAANTEAFF.

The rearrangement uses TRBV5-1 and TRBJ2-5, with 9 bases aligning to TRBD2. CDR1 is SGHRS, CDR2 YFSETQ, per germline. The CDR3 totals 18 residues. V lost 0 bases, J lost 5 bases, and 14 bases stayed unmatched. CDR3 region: CASSLGLAAPRVRETQYF. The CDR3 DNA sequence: TGCGCCAGCAGCTTGGGACTAGCGGCCCCCAGAGTCCGGGAGACCCAGTACTTC.

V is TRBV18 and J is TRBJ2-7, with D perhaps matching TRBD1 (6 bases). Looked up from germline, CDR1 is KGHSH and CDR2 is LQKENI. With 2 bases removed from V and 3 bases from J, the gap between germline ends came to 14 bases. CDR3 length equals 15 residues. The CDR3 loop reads CASSPGTGGFYEQYF. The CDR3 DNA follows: TGTGCCAGCTCACCAGGCACTGGGGGCTTCTACGAGCAGTACTTC.

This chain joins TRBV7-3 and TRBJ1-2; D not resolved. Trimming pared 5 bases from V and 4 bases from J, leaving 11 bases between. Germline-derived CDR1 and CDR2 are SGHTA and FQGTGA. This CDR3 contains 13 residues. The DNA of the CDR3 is TGTGCCAGCAGCCCAGGCTTTGGCTATGGCTACACCTTC. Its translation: CASSPGFGYGYTF.

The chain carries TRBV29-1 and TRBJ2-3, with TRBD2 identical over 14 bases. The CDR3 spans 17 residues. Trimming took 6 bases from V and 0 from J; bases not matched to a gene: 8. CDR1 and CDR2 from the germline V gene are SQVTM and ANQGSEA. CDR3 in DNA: TGCAGCGTGAGGGGGACTAGCGGGAGTATGAGCACAGATACGCAGTATTTT. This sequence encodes CSVRGTSGSMSTDTQYF.

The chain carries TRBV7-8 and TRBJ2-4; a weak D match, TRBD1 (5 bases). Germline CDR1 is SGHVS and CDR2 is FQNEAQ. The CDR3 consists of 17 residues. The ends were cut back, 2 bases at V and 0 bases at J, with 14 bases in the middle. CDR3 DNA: TGTGCCAGCAGCTTAACTGCGACAGTAAGAGCCAAAAACATTCAGTACTTC. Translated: CASSLTATVRAKNIQYF.

The CDR3 DNA is TGCGCCAGCAGCCAAGGAGGACTAGCGGGGACGCAGTATTTT. Protein sequence: CASSQGGLAGTQYF. The chain links TRBV4-3 to TRBJ2-3; 12 nucleotides agree with TRBD2. The ends lost 1 base at V and 9 bases at J; junction bases unmatched: 2. This CDR3 spans 14 amino acids. CDR1 and CDR2 from the germline V gene are LGHNA and YSLEER.

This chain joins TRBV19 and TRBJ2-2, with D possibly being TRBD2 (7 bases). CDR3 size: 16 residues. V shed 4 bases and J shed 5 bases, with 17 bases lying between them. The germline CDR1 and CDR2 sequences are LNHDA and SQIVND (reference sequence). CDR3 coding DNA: TGTGCCAGTAGTAGGGCGAGGGGGGGCTTAACCGGGGAGCTGTTTTTT. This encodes CASSRARGGLTGELFF. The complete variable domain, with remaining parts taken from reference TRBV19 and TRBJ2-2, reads DGGITQSPKYLFRKEGQNVTLSCEQNLNHDAMYWYRQDPGQGLRLIYYSQIVNDFQKGDIAEGYSVSREKKESFPLTVTSAQKNPTAFYLCASSRARGGLTGELFFGEGSRLTVL.

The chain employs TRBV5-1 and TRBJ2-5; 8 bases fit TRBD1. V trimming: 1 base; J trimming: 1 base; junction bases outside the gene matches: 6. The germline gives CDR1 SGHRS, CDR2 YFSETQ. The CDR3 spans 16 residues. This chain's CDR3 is CASSLMTGAPQETQYF. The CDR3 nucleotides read TGCGCCAGCAGCTTGATGACAGGGGCCCCCCAAGAGACCCAGTACTTC.

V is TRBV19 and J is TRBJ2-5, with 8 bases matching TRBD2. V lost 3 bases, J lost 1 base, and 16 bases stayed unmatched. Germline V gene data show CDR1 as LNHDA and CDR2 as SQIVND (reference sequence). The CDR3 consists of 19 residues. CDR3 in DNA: TGTGCCAGTAGTATTAGGGTCGGGTCTAGCGGGTCCATCCAAGAGACCCAGTACTTC. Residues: CASSIRVGSSGSIQETQYF.

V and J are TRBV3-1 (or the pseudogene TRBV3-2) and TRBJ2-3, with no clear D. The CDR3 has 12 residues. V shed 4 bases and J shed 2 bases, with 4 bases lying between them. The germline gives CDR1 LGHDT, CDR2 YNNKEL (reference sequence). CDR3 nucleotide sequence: TGTGCCAGCAGCCGTAACACAGATACGCAGTATTTT. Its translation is CASSRNTDTQYF.

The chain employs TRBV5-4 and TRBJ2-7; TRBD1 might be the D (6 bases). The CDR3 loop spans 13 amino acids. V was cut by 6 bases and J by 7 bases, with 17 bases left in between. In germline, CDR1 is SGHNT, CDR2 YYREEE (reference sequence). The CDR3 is CASTLDRSEEQYF. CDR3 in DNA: TGTGCCAGCACCCTCGACAGGTCTGAGGAGCAGTACTTC. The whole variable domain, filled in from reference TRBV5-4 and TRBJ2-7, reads ETGVTQSPTHLIKTRGQQVTLRCSSQSGHNTVSWYQQALGQGPQFIFQYYREEENGRGNFPPRFSGLQFPNYSSELNVNALELDDSALYLCASTLDRSEEQYFGPGTRLTVT.

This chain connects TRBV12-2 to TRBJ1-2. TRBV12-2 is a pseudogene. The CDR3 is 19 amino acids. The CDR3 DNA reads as TGTGCAAGTCGCTTAGCCGACACCCTGGGCCTCGGGGTAGGCTATGGCTACACCTTC. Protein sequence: CASRLADTLGLGVGYGYTF.

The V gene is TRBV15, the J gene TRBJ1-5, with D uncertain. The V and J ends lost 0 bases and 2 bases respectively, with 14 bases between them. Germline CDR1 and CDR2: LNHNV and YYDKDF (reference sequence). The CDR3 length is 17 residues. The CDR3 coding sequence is TGTGCCACCAGCAGAGAAGGAAGGGTAAGGGGCAATCAGCCCCAGCATTTT. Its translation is CATSREGRVRGNQPQHF. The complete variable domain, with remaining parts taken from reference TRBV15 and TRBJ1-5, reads DAMVIQNPRYQVTQFGKPVTLSCSQTLNHNVMYWYQQKSSQAPKLLFHYYDKDFNNEADTPDNFQSRRPNTSFCFLDIRSPGLGDTAMYLCATSREGRVRGNQPQHFGDGTRLSIL.

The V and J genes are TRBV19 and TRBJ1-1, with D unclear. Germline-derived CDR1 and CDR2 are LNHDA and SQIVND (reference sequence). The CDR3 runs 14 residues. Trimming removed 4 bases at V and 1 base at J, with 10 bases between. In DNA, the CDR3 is TGTGCCAGTAGTAAGAGGGCCGAGAACACTGAAGCTTTCTTT. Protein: CASSKRAENTEAFF. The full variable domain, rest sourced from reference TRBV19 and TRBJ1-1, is DGGITQSPKYLFRKEGQNVTLSCEQNLNHDAMYWYRQDPGQGLRLIYYSQIVNDFQKGDIAEGYSVSREKKESFPLTVTSAQKNPTAFYLCASSKRAENTEAFFGQGTRLTVV.

CDR3 nucleotide sequence: TGTGCCAGCAGCCGACAGGCTTACGGCCCCTACGAGCAGTACTTC. Translated: CASSRQAYGPYEQYF. V and J are TRBV7-9 and TRBJ2-7, with D possibly TRBD1 on 6 matching bases. Trimming took 5 bases from V and 2 from J, leaving 16 bases between them. Germline CDR1 reads SEHNR; CDR2 reads FQNEAQ (reference sequence). The CDR3 contains 15 residues.

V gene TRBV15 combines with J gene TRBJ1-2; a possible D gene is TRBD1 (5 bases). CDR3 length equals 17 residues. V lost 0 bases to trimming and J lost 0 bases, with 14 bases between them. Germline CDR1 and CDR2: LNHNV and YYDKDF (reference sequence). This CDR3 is CATSRDLREGPNYGYTF. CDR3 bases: TGTGCCACCAGCAGAGATTTAAGGGAGGGGCCTAACTATGGCTACACCTTC.

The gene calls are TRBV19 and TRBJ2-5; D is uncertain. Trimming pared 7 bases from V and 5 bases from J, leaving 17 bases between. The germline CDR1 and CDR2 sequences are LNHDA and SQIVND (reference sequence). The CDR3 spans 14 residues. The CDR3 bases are TGTGCCAGTAAAGGCGACCCTGGGGTGGAGACCCAGTACTTC. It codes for CASKGDPGVETQYF.

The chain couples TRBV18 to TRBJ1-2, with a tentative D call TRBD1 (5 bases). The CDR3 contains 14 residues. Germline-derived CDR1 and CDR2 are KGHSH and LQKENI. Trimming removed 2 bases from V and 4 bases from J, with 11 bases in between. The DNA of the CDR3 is TGTGCCAGCTCACCAATTGACAGATCCTATGGCTACACCTTC. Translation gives CASSPIDRSYGYTF.

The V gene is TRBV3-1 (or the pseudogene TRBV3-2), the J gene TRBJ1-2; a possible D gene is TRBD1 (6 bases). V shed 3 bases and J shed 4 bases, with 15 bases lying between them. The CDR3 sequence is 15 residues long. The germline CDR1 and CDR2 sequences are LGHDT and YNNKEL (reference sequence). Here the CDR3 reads CASSHGGGLVYGYTF. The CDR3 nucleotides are TGTGCCAGCAGCCACGGGGGCGGTTTGGTCTATGGCTACACCTTC.

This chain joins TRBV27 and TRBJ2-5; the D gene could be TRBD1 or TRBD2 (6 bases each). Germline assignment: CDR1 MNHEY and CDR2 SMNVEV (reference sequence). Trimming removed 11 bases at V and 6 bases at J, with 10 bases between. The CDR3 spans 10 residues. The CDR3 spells CAGGRKTQYF. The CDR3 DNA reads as TGTGCCGGGGGGCGGAAGACCCAGTACTTC.